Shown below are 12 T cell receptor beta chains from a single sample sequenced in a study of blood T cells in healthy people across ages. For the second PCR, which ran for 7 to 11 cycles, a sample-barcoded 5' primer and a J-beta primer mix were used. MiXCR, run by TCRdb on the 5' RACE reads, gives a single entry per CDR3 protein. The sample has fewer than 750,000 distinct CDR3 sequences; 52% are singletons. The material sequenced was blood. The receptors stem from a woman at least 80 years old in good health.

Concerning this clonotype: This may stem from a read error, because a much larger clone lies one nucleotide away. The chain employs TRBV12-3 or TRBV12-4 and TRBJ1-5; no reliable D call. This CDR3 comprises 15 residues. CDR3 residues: CTSSPDLSTNQPQHF. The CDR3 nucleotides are TGTACCAGCAGCCCAGACTTGTCTACGAATCAGCCCCAGCATTTT.

Written as DNA, the CDR3 is TGCGCCAGCAGCCAAACACTGACAGGATTGTACCAAGAGACCCAGTACTTC. It specifies CASSQTLTGLYQETQYF. The chain is built from TRBV4-3 and TRBJ2-5; a weak D match, TRBD1 (6 bases). Trimming took off 2 bases at V and 0 bases at J, with 16 bases between the two ends. The CDR3 totals 17 residues. Per germline, CDR1 LGHNA and CDR2 YSLEER.

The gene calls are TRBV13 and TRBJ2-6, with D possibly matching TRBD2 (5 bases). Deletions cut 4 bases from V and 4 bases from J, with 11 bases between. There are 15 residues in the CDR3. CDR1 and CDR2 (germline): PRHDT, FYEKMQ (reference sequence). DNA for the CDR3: TGTGCCAGCAGCTCCCGGGGAAAAGGGGCCAACGTCCTGACTTTC. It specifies CASSSRGKGANVLTF.

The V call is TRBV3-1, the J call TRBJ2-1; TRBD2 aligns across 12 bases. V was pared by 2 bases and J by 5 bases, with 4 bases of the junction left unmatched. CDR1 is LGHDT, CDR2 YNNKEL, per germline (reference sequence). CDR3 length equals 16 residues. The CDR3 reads CASSQKWTSGNNEQFF. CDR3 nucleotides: TGTGCCAGCAGCCAAAAATGGACTAGCGGGAACAATGAGCAGTTCTTC.

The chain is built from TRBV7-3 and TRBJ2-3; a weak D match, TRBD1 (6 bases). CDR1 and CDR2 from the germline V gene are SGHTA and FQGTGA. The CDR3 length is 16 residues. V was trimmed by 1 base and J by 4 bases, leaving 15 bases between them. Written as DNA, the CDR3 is TGTGCCAGCAGCTTAAATTCAGGGGTGGTCCCAGATACGCAGTATTTT. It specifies CASSLNSGVVPDTQYF.

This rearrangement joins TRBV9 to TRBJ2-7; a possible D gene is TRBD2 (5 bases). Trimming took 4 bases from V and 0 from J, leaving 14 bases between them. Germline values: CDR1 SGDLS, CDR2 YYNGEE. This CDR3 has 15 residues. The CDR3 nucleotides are TGTGCCAGCAGCCCTCGGGGATTGGGCTCCTACGAGCAGTACTTC. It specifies CASSPRGLGSYEQYF.

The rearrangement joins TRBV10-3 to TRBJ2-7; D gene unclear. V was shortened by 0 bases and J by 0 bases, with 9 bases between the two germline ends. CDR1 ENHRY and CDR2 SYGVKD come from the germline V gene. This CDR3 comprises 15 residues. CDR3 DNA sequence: TGTGCCATCAGTGAGTCGCAGTTGAGCTCCTACGAGCAGTACTTC. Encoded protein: CAISESQLSSYEQYF.

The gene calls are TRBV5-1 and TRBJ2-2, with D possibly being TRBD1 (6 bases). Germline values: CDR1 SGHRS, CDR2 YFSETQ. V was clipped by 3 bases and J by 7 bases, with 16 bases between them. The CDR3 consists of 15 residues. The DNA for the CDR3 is TGCGCCAGCAGCTCCCGAAAGGGGGACGGCGGGGAGCTGTTTTTT. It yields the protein CASSSRKGDGGELFF.

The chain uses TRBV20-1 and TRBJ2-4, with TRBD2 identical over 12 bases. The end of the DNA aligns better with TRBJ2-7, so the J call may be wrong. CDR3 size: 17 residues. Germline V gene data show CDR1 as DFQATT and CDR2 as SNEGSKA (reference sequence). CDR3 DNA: TGCAGTGCTAGAGATGAGACTAGCGGGAGAAATAGGTACGAGCAGTACTTC. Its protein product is CSARDETSGRNRYEQYF.

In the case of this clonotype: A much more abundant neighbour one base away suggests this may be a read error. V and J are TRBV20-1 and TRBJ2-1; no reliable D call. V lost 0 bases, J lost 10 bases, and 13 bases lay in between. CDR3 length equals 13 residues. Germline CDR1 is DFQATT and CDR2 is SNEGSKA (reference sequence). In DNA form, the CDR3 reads TGCAGTGCTAGAGATACGGCTATCTACGAGCAGTTCTTC. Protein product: CSARDTAIYEQFF.

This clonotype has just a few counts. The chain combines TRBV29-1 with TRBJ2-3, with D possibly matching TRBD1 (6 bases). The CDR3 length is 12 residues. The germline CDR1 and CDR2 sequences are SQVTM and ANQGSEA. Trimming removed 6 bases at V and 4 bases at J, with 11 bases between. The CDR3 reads CSVGHRADTQYF. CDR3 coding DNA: TGCAGCGTCGGCCACAGGGCAGATACGCAGTATTTT.

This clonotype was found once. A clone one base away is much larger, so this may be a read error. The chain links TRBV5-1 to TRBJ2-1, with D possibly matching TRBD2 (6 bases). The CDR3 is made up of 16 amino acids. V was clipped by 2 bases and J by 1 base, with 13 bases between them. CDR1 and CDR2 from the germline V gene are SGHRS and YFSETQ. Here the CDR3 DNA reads TGCGCCAGCAGCTTTAGTGATAGCGGTTCCTACAATGAGCAGTTCTTC. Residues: CASSFSDSGSYNEQFF.